This T cell receptor (beta chain) was captured in a study of T cell repertoires in cytomegalovirus infection. General study results and limits: CMV-specific TCR beta clonotypes restricted by HLA-C were the ones dominating the ex vivo response. Individuals carrying CMV plus the relevant HLA were identified by cumulative frequency of public TCR beta families.

TCRdb reprocessed the reads with MiXCR, giving one entry per CDR3 protein. The table records about 210,000 distinct CDR3 sequences, around 6.4% of them present only once. This clonotype was counted a few times. No antigen is known for it. The CDR3 runs 14 residues. Between the trimmed V and J ends, which lost 3 bases and 3 bases, there was a span of 10 bases. From germline, CDR1 is LNHDA and CDR2 SQIVND (reference sequence). This receptor was identified in a human donor in good health (CMV status not recorded). Some clones in this sample may be carry-over from other donors' samples. Sequencing input: PBMCs. V is TRBV19 and J is TRBJ2-3, with no clear D. CDR3 protein: CASSIRGQTDTQYF. The CDR3 region has the DNA TGTGCCAGTAGTATCCGTGGCCAGACAGATACGCAGTATTTT.